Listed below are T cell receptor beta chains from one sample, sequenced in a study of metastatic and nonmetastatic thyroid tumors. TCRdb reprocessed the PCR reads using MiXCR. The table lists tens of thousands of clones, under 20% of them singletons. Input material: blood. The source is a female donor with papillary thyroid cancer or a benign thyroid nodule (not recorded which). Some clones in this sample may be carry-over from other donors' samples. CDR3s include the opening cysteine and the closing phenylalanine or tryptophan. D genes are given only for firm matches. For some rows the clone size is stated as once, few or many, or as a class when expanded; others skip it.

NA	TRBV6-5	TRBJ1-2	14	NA	CASSYQGASKGYTF	TGTGCCAGCAGTTATCAAGGGGCCTCGAAGGGCTACACCTTC
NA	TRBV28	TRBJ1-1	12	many	CASSLQGTEAFF	TGTGCCAGCAGTTTACAAGGGACTGAAGCTTTCTTT
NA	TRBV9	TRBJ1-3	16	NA	CASSPDLTRSGNTIYF	TGTGCCAGCAGCCCAGATTTGACACGCTCTGGAAACACCATATATTTT
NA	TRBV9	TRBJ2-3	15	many	CASSVGGIRTDTQYF	TGTGCCAGCAGCGTAGGCGGTATCCGGACAGATACGCAGTATTTT
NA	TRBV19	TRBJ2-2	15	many	CASSTQTANTGELFF	TGTGCCAGTAGTACACAAACCGCGAACACCGGGGAGCTGTTTTTT
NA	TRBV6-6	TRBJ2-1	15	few	CASSYHPSSYNEQFF	TGTGCCAGCAGTTACCATCCTAGCTCCTACAATGAGCAGTTCTTC
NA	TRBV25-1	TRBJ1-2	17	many	CASGLGFSGSPNYGYTF	TGTGCCAGCGGCCTGGGGTTTTCAGGATCGCCTAACTATGGCTACACCTTC
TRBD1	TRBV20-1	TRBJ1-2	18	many	CSARELTGSKGGSYGYTF	TGCAGTGCTAGAGAATTGACAGGGTCAAAAGGGGGTAGCTATGGCTACACCTTC
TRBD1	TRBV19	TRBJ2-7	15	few	CASSAPGQIRYEQYF	TGTGCCAGTAGTGCTCCGGGACAGATCAGATACGAGCAGTACTTC
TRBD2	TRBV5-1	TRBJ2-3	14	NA	CASRVRERTDTQYF	TGCGCCAGCAGGGTGCGGGAGCGGACAGATACGCAGTATTTT
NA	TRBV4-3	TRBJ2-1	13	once	CASSQDGDNEQFF	TGCGCCAGCAGCCAAGATGGGGACAATGAGCAGTTCTTC
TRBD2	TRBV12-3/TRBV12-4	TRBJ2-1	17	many	CASSLYGLAGGKNEQFF	TGTGCCAGCAGTTTATATGGACTAGCGGGAGGGAAAAATGAGCAGTTCTTC
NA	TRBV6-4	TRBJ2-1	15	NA	CASSESLAGGNEQFF	TGTGCCAGCAGTGAGAGTCTAGCCGGAGGCAATGAGCAGTTCTTC
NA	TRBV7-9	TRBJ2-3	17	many	CASTDLKGPGPTDTQYF	TGTGCCAGCACCGACTTGAAGGGGCCCGGTCCAACGGATACGCAGTATTTT
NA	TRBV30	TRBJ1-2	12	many	CASLDGWGRYTF	TGTGCCTCACTGGATGGGTGGGGGCGGTACACCTTC
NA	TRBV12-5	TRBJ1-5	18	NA	CAGGQWDIGNNSNQPQHF	TGTGCTGGTGGTCAATGGGACATCGGAAACAATAGCAATCAGCCCCAGCATTTT
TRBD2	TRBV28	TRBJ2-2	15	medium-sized	CASSLLAGHTGELFF	TGTGCCAGCAGTCTCCTAGCGGGACACACCGGGGAGCTGTTTTTT
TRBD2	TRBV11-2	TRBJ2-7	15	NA	CASSLIAGGQYDPYF	TGTGCCAGCAGCCTGATAGCGGGAGGGCAGTACGATCCGTACTTC
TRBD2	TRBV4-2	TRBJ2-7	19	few	CASSGGLLKGGRASYEQYF	TGTGCCAGCAGCGGCGGGTTGTTAAAGGGCGGGAGGGCCTCCTACGAGCAGTACTTC
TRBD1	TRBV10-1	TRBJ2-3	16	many	CASSGDRGHSTDTQYF	TGCGCCAGTTCAGGGGACAGGGGCCATAGCACAGATACGCAGTATTTT
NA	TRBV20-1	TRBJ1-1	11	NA	CSARGDTEAFF	TGCAGTGCTCGAGGGGACACTGAAGCTTTCTTT
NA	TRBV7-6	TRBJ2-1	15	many	CASSSRGGSYNEQFF	TGTGCCAGCAGCTCCAGGGGGGGCTCCTACAATGAGCAGTTCTTC
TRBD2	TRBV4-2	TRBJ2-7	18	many	CASSQDFGTSGKSNEQYF	TGTGCCAGCAGCCAAGACTTCGGGACTAGCGGGAAGAGTAACGAGCAGTACTTC
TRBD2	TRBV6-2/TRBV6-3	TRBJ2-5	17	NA	CASSDCGLAGSQETQNF	TGTGCCAGCAGTGACTGTGGGCTAGCGGGATCCCAAGAGACCCAGAACTTC
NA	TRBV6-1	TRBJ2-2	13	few	CASSRGPDGELFF	TGTGCCAGCAGTAGAGGCCCTGACGGGGAGCTGTTTTTT
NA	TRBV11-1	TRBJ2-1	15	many	CASSLREFGHNEQFF	TGTGCCAGCAGCTTAAGAGAGTTCGGCCACAATGAGCAGTTCTTC
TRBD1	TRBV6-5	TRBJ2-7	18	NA	CASRPTPPGTGASYEQYF	TGTGCCAGCAGACCGACACCTCCCGGGACAGGGGCCTCCTACGAGCAGTACTTC
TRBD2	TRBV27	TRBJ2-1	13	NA	CASSLSGGNEQFF	TGTGCCAGCAGTTTATCGGGGGGGAATGAGCAGTTCTTC
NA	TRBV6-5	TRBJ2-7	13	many	CASSYNRAYEQYF	TGTGCCAGCAGTTACAACAGGGCCTACGAGCAGTACTTC
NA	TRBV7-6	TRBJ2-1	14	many	CASSPLSSYNEQFF	TGTGCCAGCAGCCCCCTAAGCTCCTACAATGAGCAGTTCTTC
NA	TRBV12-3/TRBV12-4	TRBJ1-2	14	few	CASSPLALNCGYTF	TGTGCCAGCAGTCCCCTGGCCCTCAACTGTGGCTACACCTTC
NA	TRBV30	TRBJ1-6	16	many	CAWSPTQGTLNSPLHF	TGTGCCTGGAGTCCCACACAGGGAACCCTGAATTCACCCCTCCACTTT
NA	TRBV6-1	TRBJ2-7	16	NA	CASSRAGQWPTYEQYF	TGTGCCAGCAGTCGAGCTGGGCAGTGGCCTACCTACGAGCAGTACTTC
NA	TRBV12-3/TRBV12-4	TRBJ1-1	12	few	CASRGENTEAFF	TGTGCCAGCCGAGGGGAGAACACTGAAGCTTTCTTT
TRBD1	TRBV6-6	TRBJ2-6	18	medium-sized	CASSWEGQGADGANVLTF	TGTGCCAGCAGTTGGGAGGGACAGGGGGCGGATGGGGCCAACGTCCTGACTTTC
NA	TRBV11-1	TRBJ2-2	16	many	CASSLFGLAGGGELFF	TGTGCCAGCAGCTTATTCGGCCTAGCCGGGGGCGGGGAGCTGTTTTTT
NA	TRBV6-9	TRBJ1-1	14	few	CASSYLGFSGEAFF	TGTGCCAGCAGTTATTTGGGGTTTAGTGGTGAAGCTTTCTTT
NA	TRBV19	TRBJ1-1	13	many	CASRARGNTEAFF	TGTGCCAGTAGGGCCAGGGGGAACACTGAAGCTTTCTTT
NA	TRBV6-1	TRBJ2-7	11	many	CTSGVAYEQYF	TGTACCAGCGGTGTAGCCTACGAGCAGTACTTC
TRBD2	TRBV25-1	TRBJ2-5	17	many	CASSEPVLAGGLETQYF	TGTGCCAGCAGTGAACCGGTACTAGCGGGAGGGCTTGAGACCCAGTACTTC
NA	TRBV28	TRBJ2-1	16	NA	CASSFPGSGTYNEQFF	TGTGCCAGCAGTTTCCCAGGGTCCGGCACCTACAATGAGCAGTTCTTC
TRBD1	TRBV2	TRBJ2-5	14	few	CASSDTGGGETQYF	TGTGCCAGCAGTGACACAGGGGGCGGAGAGACCCAGTACTTC
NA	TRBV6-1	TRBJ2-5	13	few	CASSEPLAKTQYF	TGTGCCAGCAGTGAACCTCTTGCGAAGACCCAGTACTTC
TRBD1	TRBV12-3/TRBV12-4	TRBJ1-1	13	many	CASTLTGYNEAFF	TGTGCCAGCACCTTGACAGGGTACAATGAAGCTTTCTTT
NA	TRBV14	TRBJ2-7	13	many	CASSHRGTYEQYF	TGTGCCAGCAGCCACAGGGGAACCTACGAGCAGTACTTC
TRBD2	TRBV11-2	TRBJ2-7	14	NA	CASSWGLATYEQYF	TGTGCCAGCAGCTGGGGACTAGCCACCTACGAGCAGTACTTC
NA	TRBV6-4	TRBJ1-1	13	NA	CASSYRQNTEAFF	TGTGCCAGCAGTTATAGACAGAACACTGAAGCTTTCTTT
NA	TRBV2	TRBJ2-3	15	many	CASSESRGRTDTQYF	TGTGCCAGCAGTGAGTCTCGGGGGAGAACAGATACGCAGTATTTT
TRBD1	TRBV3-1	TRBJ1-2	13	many	CASSRGQAGGYTF	TGTGCCAGCAGCCGGGGACAGGCGGGTGGCTACACCTTC
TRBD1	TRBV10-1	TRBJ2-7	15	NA	CASSEGGTGTYELDF	TGCGCCAGCAGTGAGGGGGGGACAGGCACCTACGAGCTGGACTTC
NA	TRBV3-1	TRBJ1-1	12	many	CASSQWHTEAFF	TGTGCCAGCAGCCAATGGCACACTGAAGCTTTCTTT
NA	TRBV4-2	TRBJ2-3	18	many	CASSQEGAGASSTDTQYF	TGTGCCAGCAGCCAAGAAGGCGCCGGGGCAAGCTCTACAGATACGCAGTATTTT
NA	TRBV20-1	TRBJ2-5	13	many	CSASNRVGETQYF	TGCAGTGCTAGTAACAGGGTCGGGGAGACCCAGTACTTC
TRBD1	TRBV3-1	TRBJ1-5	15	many	CASSRGQDGVQPQHF	TGTGCCAGCAGCCGGGGACAGGACGGGGTTCAGCCCCAGCATTTT
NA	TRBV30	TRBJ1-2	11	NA	CAWSLAEGYTF	TGTGCCTGGAGTTTAGCAGAAGGCTACACCTTC